The entry below describes one T cell receptor (beta chain). Sequencing was performed with immunoSEQ multiplex PCR; in TCRdb, only in-frame clones are kept and a portion is missing. The table includes about 480,000 clones, 89% detected once. After removal of 3 bases from V and 6 bases from J, the junction contained 4 bases not matched to a gene. The CDR3 loop spans 13 amino acids. Germline V gene sequence: CDR1 SGHTA, CDR2 FQGTGA. The source of the sample is a study of blood T cell repertoires in COVID-19. Study as a whole: Sources were T cells, B-cell-depleted T cells, or PBMCs; the material itself was cDNA or gDNA.

The chain joins TRBV7-3 to TRBJ2-5; 7 nucleotides line up with TRBD1. The sequence was obtained from a man between 18 and 29 years old with COVID-19, enrolled during active disease. The source material was peripheral blood. CDR3 amino acids: CASSFNRGKTQYF. Here the CDR3 DNA reads TGTGCCAGCAGCTTTAACAGGGGAAAGACCCAGTACTTC.